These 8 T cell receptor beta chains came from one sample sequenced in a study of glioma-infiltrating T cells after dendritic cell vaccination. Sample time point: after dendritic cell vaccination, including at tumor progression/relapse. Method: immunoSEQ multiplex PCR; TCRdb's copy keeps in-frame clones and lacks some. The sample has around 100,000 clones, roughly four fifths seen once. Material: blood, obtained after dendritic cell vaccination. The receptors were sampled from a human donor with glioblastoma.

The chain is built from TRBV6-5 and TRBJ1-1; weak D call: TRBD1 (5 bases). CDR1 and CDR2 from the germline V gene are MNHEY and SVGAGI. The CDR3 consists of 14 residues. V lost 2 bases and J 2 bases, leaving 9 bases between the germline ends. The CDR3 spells CASSYTDSNTEAFF. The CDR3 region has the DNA TGTGCCAGCAGTTACACCGACAGTAACACTGAAGCTTTCTTT.

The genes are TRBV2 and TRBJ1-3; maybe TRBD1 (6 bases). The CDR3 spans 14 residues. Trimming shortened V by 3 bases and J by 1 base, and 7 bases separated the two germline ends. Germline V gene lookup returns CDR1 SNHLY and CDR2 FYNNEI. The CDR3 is CASSEDRSGNTIYF. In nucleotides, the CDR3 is TGTGCCAGCAGTGAGGACAGATCTGGAAACACCATATATTTT.

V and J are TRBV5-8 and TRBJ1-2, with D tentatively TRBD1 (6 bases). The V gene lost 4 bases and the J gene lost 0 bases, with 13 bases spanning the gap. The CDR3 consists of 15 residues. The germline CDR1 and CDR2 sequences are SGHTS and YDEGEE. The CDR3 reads CASSRNRVSNYGYTF. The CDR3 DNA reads TGTGCCAGCAGCAGAAACAGGGTATCTAACTATGGCTACACCTTC. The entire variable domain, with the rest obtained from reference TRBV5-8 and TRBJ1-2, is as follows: EAGVTQSPTHLIKTRGQQATLRCSPISGHTSVYWYQQALGLGLQFLLWYDEGEERNRGNFPPRFSGRQFPNYSSELNVNALELEDSALYLCASSRNRVSNYGYTFGSGTRLTVV.

The CDR3 is CASSQQRGVTYEQYF. The CDR3 nucleotides read TGCGCCAGCAGCCAACAGCGGGGGGTTACCTACGAGCAGTACTTC. The chain joins TRBV4-3 to TRBJ2-7; 9 nucleotides align to TRBD2. Germline values: CDR1 LGHNA, CDR2 YSLEER. Trimming cost V 2 bases and J 2 bases; bases outside gene matches: 4. The CDR3 covers 15 residues.

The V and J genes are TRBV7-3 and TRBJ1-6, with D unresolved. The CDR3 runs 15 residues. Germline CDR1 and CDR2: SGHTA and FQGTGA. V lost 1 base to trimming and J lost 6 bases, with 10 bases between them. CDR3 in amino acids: CASSLNSGGNSPLHF. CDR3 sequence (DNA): TGTGCCAGCAGCTTAAATTCGGGTGGTAATTCACCCCTCCACTTT.

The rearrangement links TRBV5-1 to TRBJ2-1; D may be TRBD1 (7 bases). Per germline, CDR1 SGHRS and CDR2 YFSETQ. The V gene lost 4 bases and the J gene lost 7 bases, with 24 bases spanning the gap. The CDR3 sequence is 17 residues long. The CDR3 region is CASSLLGQDAGRNEQFF. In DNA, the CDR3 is TGCGCCAGCAGCCTCCTCGGACAGGACGCGGGGCGAAATGAGCAGTTCTTC.

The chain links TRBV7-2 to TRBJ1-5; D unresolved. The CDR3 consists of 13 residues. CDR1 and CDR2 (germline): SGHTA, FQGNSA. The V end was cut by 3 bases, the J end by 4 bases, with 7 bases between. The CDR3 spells CASSFGGNQPQHF. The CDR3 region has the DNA TGTGCCAGCAGCTTTGGAGGGAATCAGCCCCAGCATTTT.

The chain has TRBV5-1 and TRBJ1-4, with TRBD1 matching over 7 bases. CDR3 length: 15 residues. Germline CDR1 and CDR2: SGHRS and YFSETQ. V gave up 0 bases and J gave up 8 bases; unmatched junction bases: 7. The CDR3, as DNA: TGCGCCAGCAGCTTGGCAACAGGGGAAGGAGAAAAACTGTTTTTT. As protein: CASSLATGEGEKLFF.